Below are 24 T cell receptor beta chains sequenced from a single sample in a study of blood T cell repertoires in COVID-19. Here immunoSEQ multiplex PCR was the method, and the copy in TCRdb shows in-frame clones only, minus some. The top ten hold approximately 1.1% of the sample, which has more than 300,000 clones, approximately 82% seen once. The sequenced material came from peripheral blood. The receptors originated from a woman aged 50 to 60 with acute or convalescent COVID-19.

This clone was recorded once. The gene calls are TRBV19 and TRBJ1-2; 8 bases agree with TRBD1. Unmatched junction bases numbered 12, after V lost 5 bases and J lost 4 bases. CDR3 length: 16 residues. CDR1 LNHDA and CDR2 SQIVND come from the germline V gene (reference sequence). CDR3 DNA sequence: TGTGCCAGTAGTGACCTACAGGGGGGCCTCGGCTATGGCTACACCTTC. Translated, it gives CASSDLQGGLGYGYTF.

The V gene is TRBV2, the J gene TRBJ2-4; D is possibly TRBD1 (7 bases). V was trimmed by 8 bases and J by 5 bases, leaving 10 bases between them. The CDR3 contains 12 residues. In germline, CDR1 is SNHLY, CDR2 FYNNEI. The CDR3 here is CASGGTENIQYF. The CDR3 DNA is TGTGCCAGCGGGGGGACAGAAAACATTCAGTACTTC.

This chain joins TRBV28 and TRBJ2-7, with TRBD1 matching 7 bases. Germline V gives CDR1 MDHEN, CDR2 SYDVKM. V was clipped by 9 bases and J by 2 bases; unmatched bases: 4. The CDR3 has 12 residues. CDR3 bases: TGTGCCAGTCAACAGGGGACCTACGAGCAGTACGTC. It codes for CASQQGTYEQYV.

This clone was observed a single time. V and J are TRBV6-5 and TRBJ1-2; the match to TRBD1 covers 7 bases. The germline V gene has CDR1 MNHEY and CDR2 SVGAGI. This CDR3 is 14 amino acids long. V gave up 6 bases and J gave up 4 bases; unmatched junction bases: 8. The CDR3 coding sequence is TGTGCCAGCAGAAGGGACAGACCGCCCTATGGCTACACCTTC. This translates into CASRRDRPPYGYTF.

The rearrangement uses TRBV24-1 and TRBJ2-2; 7 bases fit TRBD2. CDR3 length: 15 amino acids. After removal of 12 bases from V and 6 bases from J, the junction contained 15 bases not matched to a gene. CDR1 and CDR2 from the germline V gene are KGHDR and SFDVKD. CDR3 region: CASWGEGAQPGELFF. The CDR3 DNA sequence: TGTGCCTCGTGGGGGGAGGGAGCTCAACCCGGGGAGCTGTTTTTT.

The chain has TRBV5-5 and TRBJ2-2; TRBD1 matches 9 bases. The CDR3 has 15 amino acids. Germline V CDR1 and CDR2: SGHKS, YYEKEE (reference sequence). Germline trimming cut 6 bases from V and 0 bases from J; bases unmatched to any gene: 3. DNA of the CDR3: TGTGCCAGCAACTACAGGGGGCCGAACACCGGGGAGCTGTTTTTT. Translating gives CASNYRGPNTGELFF.

The genes are TRBV29-1 and TRBJ1-1, with D tentatively TRBD1 (5 bases). Germline values: CDR1 SQVTM, CDR2 ANQGSEA. There are 13 residues in the CDR3. V lost 3 bases to trimming and J lost 6 bases, with 14 bases between them. CDR3: CSVDGGQGAEAFF. The CDR3 DNA sequence: TGCAGCGTTGACGGCGGTCAGGGCGCTGAAGCTTTCTTT.

The chain couples TRBV5-4 to TRBJ2-3, with unresolved D. Germline V gene lookup returns CDR1 SGHNT and CDR2 YYREEE (reference sequence). This CDR3 spans 14 amino acids. Trimming cost V 3 bases and J 2 bases, with 10 bases left between them. The CDR3 loop reads CASSSPDSTDTQYF. The CDR3 DNA reads TGTGCCAGCAGCTCCCCAGACTCCACAGATACGCAGTATTTT. Using reference TRBV5-4 and TRBJ2-3 for the parts outside the CDR3, the full variable domain is ETGVTQSPTHLIKTRGQQVTLRCSSQSGHNTVSWYQQALGQGPQFIFQYYREEENGRGNFPPRFSGLQFPNYSSELNVNALELDDSALYLCASSSPDSTDTQYFGPGTRLTVL.

This clone came up once. The V call is TRBV3-1 (or the pseudogene TRBV3-2), the J call TRBJ2-3; possible D gene TRBD1, 6 bases. The CDR3 consists of 15 residues. Trimming removed 9 bases at V and 2 bases at J, with 18 bases between. Germline V gene lookup returns CDR1 LGHDT and CDR2 YNNKEL (reference sequence). DNA for the CDR3: TGTGCCAGTGCCCCAGGGGCAGGGCTCACAGATACGCAGTATTTT. It yields the protein CASAPGAGLTDTQYF.

V gene TRBV20-1 combines with J gene TRBJ2-3; D unclear. This CDR3 comprises 10 residues. Germline CDR1 and CDR2: DFQATT and SNEGSKA (reference sequence). V was clipped by 2 bases and J by 6 bases, with 3 bases between them. The CDR3 here is CSARRDTQYF. CDR3 coding DNA: TGCAGTGCTAGACGGGATACGCAGTATTTT.

CDR3 bases: TGTGCCAGCAGCCCCGGACAGGGTTTTCAGCCCCAGCATTTT. Translated: CASSPGQGFQPQHF. The chain links TRBV7-2 to TRBJ1-5, with TRBD1 matching over 8 bases. The CDR3 is 14 amino acids. Germline CDR1 reads SGHTA; CDR2 reads FQGNSA. The V and J ends lost 5 bases and 6 bases, in that order; junction bases with no gene match: 6.

This clone was seen more than once but under ten times. The chain combines TRBV5-1 with TRBJ1-1; 7 bases line up with TRBD1. The CDR3 sequence is 17 residues long. CDR1 and CDR2 (germline): SGHRS, YFSETQ. With 0 bases clipped from V and 6 bases from J, the junction kept 14 bases outside the gene matches. CDR3 nucleotide sequence: TGCGCCAGCAGCTTGGGATTGAGTGGACAGGTAAAAGCTGAAGCTTTCTTT. This encodes CASSLGLSGQVKAEAFF. The complete variable domain, with remaining parts taken from reference TRBV5-1 and TRBJ1-1, reads KAGVTQTPRYLIKTRGQQVTLSCSPISGHRSVSWYQQTPGQGLQFLFEYFSETQRNKGNFPGRFSGRQFSNSRSEMNVSTLELGDSALYLCASSLGLSGQVKAEAFFGQGTRLTVV.

This chain links TRBV5-4 with TRBJ2-3; 14 bases fit TRBD2. Unmatched junction bases numbered 14, after V lost 3 bases and J lost 2 bases. Germline assignment: CDR1 SGHNT and CDR2 YYREEE (reference sequence). CDR3 length: 20 amino acids. In DNA, the CDR3 is TGTGCCAGCAGCTCGGGATTGACTAGCGGGGGGGCAGGGACCACAGATACGCAGTATTTT. Translated, it gives CASSSGLTSGGAGTTDTQYF.

This clone has a handful of counts. The V gene is TRBV29-1, the J gene TRBJ2-7, with 8 positions matching TRBD1. Losses at the gene ends were 5 bases for V and 6 bases for J; bases not matched to a gene: 3. The CDR3 totals 11 residues. Germline V CDR1 and CDR2: SQVTM, ANQGSEA. CDR3 protein: CSVSDRGEQYV. The CDR3 DNA reads TGCAGCGTTTCTGACAGGGGCGAGCAGTACGTC.

V usage is TRBV15 and J usage is TRBJ2-1; 8 bases are a match to TRBD2. The CDR3 contains 15 residues. The V gene end was trimmed by 5 bases and the J gene end by 7 bases; junction bases not matched to a gene: 10. Looked up from germline, CDR1 is LNHNV and CDR2 is YYDKDF (reference sequence). The chain's CDR3 is CATSGQRGKGNEQFF. In DNA, the CDR3 is TGTGCCACCAGCGGCCAGCGGGGGAAAGGTAATGAGCAGTTCTTC.

The chain uses TRBV5-6 and TRBJ2-3; 7 positions match TRBD1. The CDR3 has 16 amino acids. Trimming cost V 5 bases and J 5 bases; bases outside gene matches: 14. Looked up from germline, CDR1 is SGHDT and CDR2 is YYEEEE. CDR3 loop: CASSYGLTGSLDTQYF. CDR3 nucleotide sequence: TGTGCCAGCAGTTACGGGTTGACAGGGTCTTTAGATACGCAGTATTTT.

The chain links TRBV19 to TRBJ2-1; 9 nucleotides match TRBD2. V lost 5 bases to trimming and J lost 1 base; unmatched junction nucleotides: 9. The CDR3 runs to 17 residues. The germline gives CDR1 LNHDA, CDR2 SQIVND (reference sequence). The CDR3 spells CASSRFSGRISYNEQFF. The CDR3 nucleotides read TGTGCCAGTAGTCGGTTTAGCGGGAGAATATCCTACAATGAGCAGTTCTTC.

The rearrangement links TRBV3-1 (or the pseudogene TRBV3-2) to TRBJ2-3, with 8 bases lining up with TRBD2. This CDR3 is built from 17 residues. After removal of 1 base from V and 2 bases from J, the junction contained 8 bases not matched to a gene. Germline V lookup: CDR1 LGHDT, CDR2 YNNKEL (reference sequence). The CDR3 bases are TGTGCCAGCAGCCAAGGCCTTAGCGGGACCCACACAGATACGCAGTATTTT. Translation: CASSQGLSGTHTDTQYF.

The chain uses TRBV29-1 and TRBJ1-5, with 8 bases identical to TRBD1. V gave up 6 bases and J gave up 8 bases; unmatched junction bases: 6. The germline V gene encodes CDR1 SQVTM and CDR2 ANQGSEA. The CDR3 runs to 12 residues. The CDR3 region has the DNA TGCAGCGTGCGGACAGGGTTGGAGCCCCAGCATTTT. Translating gives CSVRTGLEPQHF.

This clone was detected once. The chain uses TRBV7-8 and TRBJ2-2; TRBD1 matches 9 bases. This CDR3 is 16 amino acids long. J gave up 5 bases and V 2 bases, and 6 bases lay outside the gene matches. The germline V gene encodes CDR1 SGHVS and CDR2 FQNEAQ. The CDR3 DNA follows: TGTGCCAGCAGCTTAAGGGACAGGGAGTCGACCGGGGAGCTGTTTTTT. The encoded protein is CASSLRDRESTGELFF.

The chain is built from TRBV6-2 or TRBV6-3 and TRBJ1-1; D gene unclear. Germline V gene sequence: CDR1 MNHEY, CDR2 SVGEGT. V lost 3 bases and J 0 bases, leaving 14 bases between the germline ends. The CDR3 spans 16 residues. The CDR3: CASSYFFLSLNTEAFF. The CDR3 DNA reads as TGTGCCAGCAGTTATTTCTTCTTGAGTCTGAACACTGAAGCTTTCTTT.

V gene TRBV7-6 combines with J gene TRBJ1-3; 8 bases are a match to TRBD1. Germline V gene sequence: CDR1 SGHVS, CDR2 FNYEAQ. The CDR3 has 16 residues. The V segment lost 1 base and the J segment 3 bases; nucleotides outside the gene matches: 5. The CDR3 sequence is CASSLGQGAVGNTIYF. For the CDR3, the DNA is TGTGCCAGCAGCTTAGGGCAGGGGGCAGTTGGAAACACCATATATTTT.

The chain carries TRBV5-1 and TRBJ1-2, with a tentative D call TRBD1 (6 bases). V lost 0 bases and J lost 8, with 20 bases in between. CDR3 size: 16 residues. The V gene's germline CDR1 is SGHRS and CDR2 YFSETQ. The CDR3 is CASSLDLYREGEGYTF. The CDR3 DNA reads TGCGCCAGCAGCTTGGATCTGTACAGGGAAGGAGAAGGCTACACCTTC.

This clone is a singleton in its sample. At the DNA level, this CDR3 is encoded by other sequences in the same sample as well. V is TRBV12-3 or TRBV12-4 and J is TRBJ1-2; the match to TRBD1 covers 10 bases. The CDR3 covers 12 residues. The V segment lost 5 bases and the J segment 8 bases; nucleotides outside the gene matches: 2. The CDR3 sequence is CASSGTGDGYTF. CDR3 bases: TGTGCCAGCAGTGGGACAGGGGACGGCTACACCTTC.